This T cell receptor (beta chain) was identified during a study of cytomegalovirus exposure and HLA in healthy donors. Comments on this clone: Antigen: not known.

Germline V lookup: CDR1 LGHNA, CDR2 YNFKEQ. V was clipped by 0 bases and J by 6 bases; unmatched bases: 14. The CDR3 consists of 20 residues. Overall study findings and caveats: According to the study, around 160 TCR beta chains were cytomegalovirus-associated. TCR beta chains associated with HLA were, in a later analysis, more clonally expanded than equally common others. Most TCR sequences proved rare, with some public TCRs found in many donors. V segments that were indistinguishable, TRBV6-2 and TRBV6-3 among them, were omitted from analysis.

Both 60 Vbeta primers and 13 Jbeta primers went into the PCR. TCRdb's copy holds only in-frame clones and misses some; the assay was immunoSEQ multiplex PCR. The listing contains tens of thousands of clones. This receptor was identified in a woman aged 30 to 39 in good health and CMV-seropositive. V is TRBV4-2 and J is TRBJ2-5; 15 nucleotides agree with TRBD2. The sequencing input was PBMCs. Here the CDR3 reads CASSQDLPPGLAGGTQTQYF. The CDR3 bases are TGTGCCAGCAGCCAAGATCTGCCACCGGGACTAGCGGGAGGAACGCAGACCCAGTACTTC.